These 22 T cell receptor beta chains were all obtained from the same sample, sequenced in a study of regulatory T cells in long-lasting Graves disease. HTBI primers from iRepertoire and Arm-PCR of CDR3 regions yielded the TCR beta libraries. Via MiXCR, TCRdb re-called the multiplex PCR reads, giving one row per CDR3 protein. Of under 300,000 distinct CDR3 sequences in the sample, around 20% are singletons; the top ten hold around 14%. The time point here: newly diagnosed GD, antithyroid drugs for less than 3 months. PBMC-extracted RNA yielded the TCR library. Sample: peripheral blood mononuclear cells (PBMCs), taken at new diagnosis, from a patient treated with antithyroid drugs. The receptors originated from a female donor with Graves disease.

At least ten counts were recorded for this clonotype. The rearrangement joins TRBV7-2 to TRBJ2-1; 11 bases agree with TRBD2. The length of the CDR3 is 15 residues. Germline V lookup: CDR1 SGHTA, CDR2 FQGNSA. With V trimmed by 6 bases and J by 7 bases, 8 bases remained unmatched. The CDR3 is CASRRIAGGLNEQFF. CDR3 DNA sequence: TGTGCCAGCAGAAGGATAGCGGGAGGGCTTAATGAGCAGTTCTTC. The full variable domain, its missing parts supplied by reference TRBV7-2 and TRBJ2-1, is GAGVSQSPSNKVTEKGKDVELRCDPISGHTALYWYRQSLGQGLEFLIYFQGNSAPDKSGLPSDRFSAERTGGSVSTLTIQRTQQEDSAVYLCASRRIAGGLNEQFFGPGTRLTVL.

This clonotype was counted many times. This chain joins TRBV6-1 and TRBJ2-6; the D gene is possibly TRBD2 (6 bases). CDR1 is MNHNS and CDR2 is SASEGT in the germline V gene. CDR3 length equals 17 residues. V was shortened by 4 bases and J by 1 base, with 14 bases between the two germline ends. In DNA, the CDR3 is TGTGCCAGCAGTGCCCCGGGGGTAGCTTCTGGGGCCAACGTCCTGACTTTC. This sequence encodes CASSAPGVASGANVLTF.

The J gene is TRBJ1-1, the V gene TRBV20-1; D might be TRBD1 (6 bases). The germline gives CDR1 DFQATT, CDR2 SNEGSKA (reference sequence). The CDR3 contains 15 residues. V dropped 3 bases and J dropped 4 bases, with 18 bases sitting between them. The CDR3 region has the DNA TGCAGTGCTAGGGGATTGAGGGGACAAGGCACTGAAGCTTTCTTT. This sequence encodes CSARGLRGQGTEAFF.

This clonotype was picked up many times. CDR3 residues: CASSRGSGGSGELFF. The CDR3 DNA is TGTGCCAGCAGCCGGGGGTCGGGGGGCTCCGGGGAGCTGTTTTTT. The chain links TRBV7-6 to TRBJ2-2; D might be TRBD2 (7 bases). Germline V gene data show CDR1 as SGHVS and CDR2 as FNYEAQ. V gave up 5 bases and J gave up 6 bases, with 16 bases separating them. The CDR3 is 15 amino acids.

This clonotype was recorded many times. The chain carries TRBV12-3 or TRBV12-4 and TRBJ1-5; 9 nucleotides align to TRBD1. Unmatched junction bases numbered 5, after V lost 6 bases and J lost 2 bases. CDR3 length equals 15 residues. CDR3 sequence reads: CASRQWTGGNQPQHF. The CDR3 coding sequence is TGTGCCAGCAGGCAATGGACAGGGGGCAATCAGCCCCAGCATTTT.

This clonotype occurred a few times. The J gene is TRBJ2-4, the V gene TRBV6-2 or TRBV6-3; 8 bases match TRBD1. Germline CDR1 and CDR2: MNHEY and SVGEGT. The CDR3 has 17 amino acids. With 3 bases clipped from V and 0 bases from J, the junction kept 7 bases outside the gene matches. As DNA, the CDR3 is TGTGCCAGCAGTTATATACAGGGGGACTTAGCCAAAAACATTCAGTACTTC. Translating it yields CASSYIQGDLAKNIQYF.

This clonotype has a count of ten or more. A junction end diverges from the germline sequence, so it may reflect a read error. The chain is built from TRBV7-2 and TRBJ2-3, with 11 positions matching TRBD2. This CDR3 comprises 14 residues. Germline assignment: CDR1 SGHTA and CDR2 FQGNSA. CDR3 DNA: TGTGCCAGCAGCCTAGCGGGGGGTATAGATACGCAGTATTTT. Its protein is CASSLAGGIDTQYF.

This clonotype was detected ten times or more. The genes are TRBV4-2 and TRBJ2-2; tentative D call: TRBD1 (5 bases). This CDR3 comprises 15 residues. Germline CDR1 and CDR2: LGHNA and YNFKEQ. With 2 bases removed from V and 1 base from J, the gap between germline ends came to 8 bases. The CDR3 is CASSQSDKNTGELFF. The CDR3 DNA reads as TGTGCCAGCAGCCAATCGGACAAGAACACCGGGGAGCTGTTTTTT.

Comment on this clonotype: Just one base apart from a much larger clone, this may be a read error. V and J are TRBV5-6 and TRBJ2-7; D remains ambiguous. Germline CDR1 SGHDT, CDR2 YYEEEE. The CDR3 contains 14 residues. The CDR3 nucleotides are TGTGCCAGCAGCGTGGGTCCCTCCACCTACGAGCAGTGCTTC. This encodes CASSVGPSTYEQCF. The full variable domain, in which reference TRBV5-6 and TRBJ2-7 provide the parts outside the CDR3, is DAGVTQSPTHLIKTRGQQVTLRCSPKSGHDTVSWYQQALGQGPQFIFQYYEEEERQRGNFPDRFSGHQFPNYSSELNVNALLLGDSALYLCASSVGPSTYEQCFGPGTRLTVT.

On this clonotype itself: A far larger clone is off by one base, so a read error is likely. The J gene is TRBJ2-1, the V gene TRBV6-1; D is possibly TRBD1 (6 bases). The J call may be incorrect, as the DNA end agrees better with TRBJ2-5. This CDR3 has 14 residues. In germline, CDR1 is MNHNS, CDR2 SASEGT. The CDR3 sequence is CAGSQNRVKKTQYF. The DNA of the CDR3 is TGTGCCGGCAGCCAGAACAGGGTCAAGAAGACCCAGTACTTC.

This clonotype turned up a few times. The V and J genes are TRBV5-5 and TRBJ2-1, with 8 bases fitting TRBD1. The length of the CDR3 is 15 residues. V lost 3 bases and J lost 8; bases outside the gene matches: 10. CDR1 and CDR2 from the germline V gene are SGHKS and YYEKEE (reference sequence). The CDR3 nucleotides read TGTGCCAGCAGCTCTCGACAGGGGACAAGCGATGAGCAGTTCTTC. This encodes CASSSRQGTSDEQFF.

This clonotype was counted many times. The junction differs from germline at one of its ends, possibly a read error. The genes are TRBV2 and TRBJ1-5; tentatively, D is TRBD1 (5 bases). There are 15 residues in the CDR3. Germline V gene lookup returns CDR1 SNHLY and CDR2 FYNNEI. DNA for the CDR3: TGTGCCAGCAGAGAAGGGACCACACCCAATCAGCCCCAGCATTTT. Its protein product is CASREGTTPNQPQHF. The full variable domain, its missing parts supplied by reference TRBV2 and TRBJ1-5, is EPEVTQTPSHQVTQMGQEVILRCVPISNHLYFYWYRQILGQKVEFLVSFYNNEISEKSEIFDDQFSVERPDGSNFTLKIRSTKLEDSAMYFCASREGTTPNQPQHFGDGTRLSIL.

V and J are TRBV2 and TRBJ2-5, with TRBD1 matching 9 bases. The CDR3 runs 16 residues. V shed 2 bases and J 5 bases; nucleotides not matched to a gene: 9. Germline loops: CDR1 SNHLY, CDR2 FYNNEI. DNA of the CDR3: TGTGCCAGCAGTGAAACCTCCACAGGGGGCGGGGAGACCCAGTACTTC. This translates into CASSETSTGGGETQYF.

This clonotype was recorded many times. V usage is TRBV6-2 or TRBV6-3 and J usage is TRBJ1-1; D is perhaps TRBD1 (6 bases). Germline CDR1 reads MNHEY; CDR2 reads SVGEGT. The CDR3 contains 17 residues. V lost 2 bases and J lost 3, with 19 bases in between. The CDR3 coding sequence is TGTGCCAGCAGTTACATTACCAACAGACAGGAAGACACTGAAGCTTTCTTT. Protein product: CASSYITNRQEDTEAFF.

The chain uses TRBV4-3 and TRBJ2-3, with D perhaps matching TRBD2 (6 bases). The germline gives CDR1 LGHNA, CDR2 YSLEER. V lost 4 bases, J lost 0 bases, and 17 bases lay in between. The CDR3 consists of 17 residues. The CDR3, as DNA: TGCGCCAGCAGCCTCGATAGACAAGGGAGGAGCACAGATACGCAGTATTTT. Amino acids: CASSLDRQGRSTDTQYF.

Only a few counts were recorded for this clonotype. This chain links TRBV4-3 with TRBJ2-7; D is unresolved. CDR1 is LGHNA, CDR2 YSLEER, per germline. This CDR3 is 15 amino acids long. Deletions cut 1 base from V and 1 base from J, with 11 bases between. CDR3 residues: CASSQVPGTSYEQYF. In nucleotides, the CDR3 is TGCGCCAGCAGCCAAGTCCCAGGTACGTCCTACGAGCAGTACTTC.

This clonotype was observed many times. The rearrangement uses TRBV2 and TRBJ1-3; no clear D. Trimming took 7 bases from V and 3 from J, leaving 13 bases between them. The germline CDR1 and CDR2 sequences are SNHLY and FYNNEI. The CDR3 contains 14 residues. The chain's CDR3 is CASKEGSSGNTIYF. The CDR3 DNA reads as TGTGCCAGCAAGGAAGGTTCGAGTGGAAACACCATATATTTT.

The chain recombines TRBV10-1 with TRBJ2-3; D is perhaps TRBD1 or TRBD2 (5 bases each). Trimming took off 5 bases at V and 1 base at J, with 16 bases between the two ends. Germline assignment: CDR1 WNHNN and CDR2 SYGVQD (reference sequence). This CDR3 is built from 16 residues. CDR3 bases: TGCGCCAGCAGTATTGACCCGGGGACCCGCACAGATACGCAGTATTTT. The encoded protein is CASSIDPGTRTDTQYF.

The sample holds many counts of this clonotype. The chain couples TRBV19 to TRBJ2-1; 7 nucleotides match TRBD2. There are 15 residues in the CDR3. Germline V gene data show CDR1 as LNHDA and CDR2 as SQIVND (reference sequence). J was trimmed by 5 bases and V by 6 bases; bases with no gene match: 10. The CDR3 region is CASSYTSETHNEQFF. The CDR3 nucleotides are TGTGCCAGTAGCTATACTAGCGAAACTCACAATGAGCAGTTCTTC.

In its sample, this clonotype was seen many times. The chain uses TRBV6-1 and TRBJ2-1; 11 positions agree with TRBD2. The CDR3 extends over 15 amino acids. In germline, CDR1 is MNHNS, CDR2 SASEGT. Trimming cost V 6 bases and J 5 bases; bases outside gene matches: 6. CDR3 protein: CASRPMTSGNNEQFF. The CDR3 region has the DNA TGTGCCAGCAGACCGATGACTAGCGGGAACAATGAGCAGTTCTTC.

This clonotype has only a few counts. The chain employs TRBV9 and TRBJ1-5, with D perhaps matching TRBD1 (5 bases). V lost 3 bases and J 8 bases, leaving 18 bases between the germline ends. CDR1 and CDR2 (germline): SGDLS, YYNGEE. The CDR3 length is 15 residues. CDR3 in amino acids: CASSEGNGGYEPQHF. As DNA, the CDR3 is TGTGCCAGCAGCGAGGGGAACGGAGGTTATGAGCCCCAGCATTTT. Complete variable domain (other parts from reference TRBV9 and TRBJ1-5): DSGVTQTPKHLITATGQRVTLRCSPRSGDLSVYWYQQSLDQGLQFLIQYYNGEERAKGNILERFSAQQFPDLHSELNLSSLELGDSALYFCASSEGNGGYEPQHFGDGTRLSIL.

There are a few counts of this clonotype. The chain recombines TRBV4-2 with TRBJ2-3; TRBD2 aligns across 11 bases. V lost 4 bases to trimming and J lost 5 bases; unmatched junction nucleotides: 11. Per the germline V gene, CDR1 is LGHNA and CDR2 is YNFKEQ. The CDR3 sequence is 17 residues long. In DNA form, the CDR3 reads TGTGCCAGCAGCCGAGGTGATAGCGGGGGGGATCGAGATACGCAGTATTTT. Amino acid sequence: CASSRGDSGGDRDTQYF.